One and the same sample provided the 7 T cell receptor beta chains below, sequenced in a study of graft-versus-host responses after intestinal transplantation (dated by TCRdb to the early 2020s). In light of the paper, this sample's time point label describes: cells obtained before transplantation from donor or recipient. No antigens are known for them. Library method: the immunoSEQ multiplex PCR assay. Here the immuneACCESS table is served through TCRdb, limited to in-frame sequences with V and J called. Missing clones are a known gap in these copies; in checked studies unresolved V genes cover under half, and the rest lacks a known reason. Across this sample there are about 50,000 clones, with 80% to 95% seen only once. Jointly, the top ten make up roughly 2.5% of the sample. The source was unstimulated CD4+ T cells sorted from spleen or lymph node cells, collected before transplant. The receptors here all came from a human donor who was the organ donor for an intestinal transplant.

As to this clone: This sample includes further DNA sequences coding for the same CDR3. J is TRBJ2-5 and V is TRBV27; the match to TRBD2 covers 16 bases. The CDR3 length is 17 residues. Germline values: CDR1 MNHEY, CDR2 SMNVEV (reference sequence). Germline trimming cut 9 bases from V and 5 bases from J; bases unmatched to any gene: 12. CDR3 loop: CASSAGLAGGSRETQYF. The CDR3 DNA sequence: TGTGCCAGTAGTGCGGGACTAGCGGGAGGGAGCAGGGAGACCCAGTACTTC.

The chain couples TRBV5-1 to TRBJ1-3; a weak D match, TRBD1 (5 bases). Germline CDR1 is SGHRS and CDR2 is YFSETQ. Trimming cost V 4 bases and J 2 bases, with 13 bases left between them. The CDR3 is 15 amino acids. CDR3 loop: CASSQGGGTGNTIYF. The CDR3 DNA is TGCGCCAGCAGCCAAGGCGGGGGAACTGGAAACACCATATATTTT.

The genes are TRBV7-2 and TRBJ1-2; TRBD1 might be the D (6 bases). The CDR3 length is 18 residues. Trimming removed 1 base at V and 3 bases at J, with 21 bases between. Per the germline V gene, CDR1 is SGHTA and CDR2 is FQGNSA. CDR3 residues: CASSLVRPGVGRHYGYTF. The DNA of the CDR3 is TGTGCCAGCAGCTTAGTTCGCCCAGGGGTAGGGCGTCACTATGGCTACACCTTC.

This chain connects TRBV6-1 to TRBJ1-1, with D uncertain. CDR3 length: 13 amino acids. Germline V gene data show CDR1 as MNHNS and CDR2 as SASEGT. V lost 7 bases and J 1 base, leaving 10 bases between the germline ends. CDR3 residues: CASTNGWNTEAFF. CDR3 nucleotides: TGTGCCAGCACCAACGGGTGGAACACTGAAGCTTTCTTT.

The chain recombines TRBV6-4 with TRBJ2-1; D is possibly TRBD2 (6 bases). Germline-derived CDR1 and CDR2 are MRHNA and SNTAGT. The V end was cut by 3 bases, the J end by 7 bases, with 10 bases between. This CDR3 contains 13 residues. The CDR3 coding sequence is TGTGCCAGCAGTGAACTAGCCGGGAATGAGCAGTTCTTC. It codes for CASSELAGNEQFF.

V and J are TRBV29-1 and TRBJ1-1, with unresolved D. Trimming left V 7 bases short and J 3 bases short, with 15 bases between. This CDR3 is built from 13 residues. Germline V gives CDR1 SQVTM, CDR2 ANQGSEA. The CDR3 loop is CSGAVGPYTEAFF. The CDR3 DNA sequence: TGCAGCGGGGCTGTCGGGCCATACACTGAAGCTTTCTTT. The whole variable domain, filled in from reference TRBV29-1 and TRBJ1-1, reads SAVISQKPSRDICQRGTSLTIQCQVDSQVTMMFWYRQQPGQSLTLIATANQGSEATYESGFVIDKFPISRPNLTFSTLTVSNMSPEDSSIYLCSGAVGPYTEAFFGQGTRLTVV.

The J gene is TRBJ2-7, the V gene TRBV2; 9 bases map to TRBD1. V lost 8 bases to trimming and J lost 1 base; unmatched junction nucleotides: 6. This CDR3 region has 14 residues. CDR1 is SNHLY and CDR2 is FYNNEI in the germline V gene. The CDR3 sequence: CASGLDRGSYEQYF. The CDR3 DNA follows: TGTGCCAGCGGCCTCGACAGGGGGTCCTACGAGCAGTACTTC.